This T cell receptor beta chain was sequenced for a study of Graves' ophthalmopathy and Graves' hyperthyroidism. The CDR3 sequence is 18 residues long. After removal of 4 bases from V and 1 base from J, the junction contained 10 bases not matched to a gene. Germline-derived CDR1 and CDR2 are SNHLY and FYNNEI. RNA transcripts were the source from which TCR beta CDR3 regions were amplified. Scientists carried out first-round RT-PCR using HTBI primers and then a second-round multiplex PCR. TCRdb reprocessed the multiplex PCR reads with MiXCR, giving one entry per CDR3 protein. The sample yields about 700,000 distinct CDR3 sequences, about two fifths seen once.

Sequencing was carried out using peripheral blood. The chain joins TRBV2 to TRBJ2-7; TRBD2 agrees at 13 bases. This sequence was found in an adult man with Graves' ophthalmopathy. The CDR3 loop reads CASSVPQGTSGASYEQYF. Here the CDR3 DNA reads TGTGCCAGCAGTGTCCCCCAGGGGACTAGCGGGGCTTCCTACGAGCAGTACTTC.